This TCR beta chain was captured by sequencing in a study of T cells in Graves' hyperthyroidism and ophthalmopathy (dated 2019 in TCRdb). Broadly, across the study: Peripheral blood samples were taken at the time of initial diagnosis, prior to any treatment. To identify TCR V-J signatures that set the groups apart, the researchers used a discovery cohort of 100 patients, made up of fewer than 50 with Graves' ophthalmopathy and 55 to 65 with stable Graves' hyperthyroidism. Whether ophthalmopathy could be predicted prospectively was tested in an independent validation cohort made up of under 20 hyperthyroidism patients plus 17 patients who later progressed to ophthalmopathy. The roughly 100 discovery patients were randomly divided into training and test sets at a 7:3 ratio. Thyroid tissue and blood T-cell repertoires from more than 5 Graves' hyperthyroidism patients were also compared in the study. Following sampling, methimazole starting at 30 mg daily was given to hyperthyroidism patients, and high-dose intravenous methylprednisolone was given to ophthalmopathy patients. The paper describes TCR Vbeta CDR3 sequencing of roughly 130 peripheral blood samples, made up of about 41 ophthalmopathy patients, roughly 72 hyperthyroidism patients and 17 progressor patients.

The TCR beta CDR3 regions were amplified from the RNA transcripts. The first round of RT-PCR for the TCR CDR3 was performed with the HTBI primer set and the Qiagen OneStep RT-PCR kit. Libraries were constructed in a second round of multiplex PCR, after which size selection and purification were carried out. Libraries were sequenced paired-end with 100 bp reads on an Illumina HiSeq2000. The study's processing was this. Raw data were processed with SOAPnuke, discarding reads with adapters, uncalled bases, mean Phred below 15, or no exact constant-primer or identifier match. COPE v1.2.5 was used to merge the high-quality paired reads, and each unique nucleotide sequence was defined as a clonotype. MiTCR v1.1 was used to align clonotypes to the IMGT TRBV, TRBD and TRBJ reference segments. Analysis was restricted to V-J combinations with a frequency above 0.0001, which covered roughly 99% of repertoires. The TCS score was defined as F50 (clonal expansion) divided by E x V (chaos), with BLOSUM62-based TCRdist calculated between CDR3 peptides within each V-J. Welch's t-statistics and random forest reduced approximately 520 V-J features to 13, which were used in a naive Bayes classifier (R e1071). TCRdb cleaned the public reads at Q25 with fastp, built clones with MiXCR and kept in-frame beta chains. Rows are combined by CDR3 protein, so each entry shows the most common genes and DNA. These V and J calls rely on TCRdb rather than the paper's analysis. The sample contains hundreds of thousands of distinct CDR3 sequences, about 14% of them found a single time. The ten biggest clones cover roughly 13% of the sample.

Its CDR3 holds 16 amino acids, cysteine through phenylalanine. This entry keeps only the CDR3 DNA: 48 bases, framed from base 1. CDR1 MNHNY and CDR2 SVGAGI were looked up in the germline V gene (reference sequence). The junction carries 14 bases between V and J, which are trimmed by 0 bases and 3 bases respectively. Ophthalmopathy patients had moderately to severely active disease, with a Clinical Activity Score of 3 or more, a NOSPECS grade of 4 or more, and a disease duration of less than 3 months. Any patient with an uncontrolled infection, another autoimmune disease, pregnancy or lactation was excluded. Diagnoses relied on clinical symptoms, serum thyroxine and TRAb, thyroid ultrasound and orbital computed tomography. PBMCs were separated from roughly 9.3 ml of fresh peripheral blood using Ficoll-Paque density gradient centrifugation. Total RNA was extracted with Trizol reagent, and quality was checked on an Agilent 2100 Bioanalyzer.

In its sample, this clonotype was seen a few times. The clone's antigen remains unknown. A much larger clone lies one base from this, so it may be a read error. Study-wide findings and limitations: A 13 V-J signature model separated ophthalmopathy from stable hyperthyroidism, with 87.88% sensitivity and around 84% specificity in cross-validation and 80%/75% in testing. Blood samples also contained most of the expanded thyroid clonotypes (frequency above 0.001), which suggests that blood repertoires may reflect thyroid immune responses. No statistical method was used to fix the sample size in advance, and group allocation was not hidden from the investigators. In validation, the model predicted progression to ophthalmopathy with around 71% sensitivity and approximately 74% specificity, a median of about six months before onset.

This clonotype was sampled from a man younger than 35 with Graves' ophthalmopathy. The specimen was blood. The sequence is built from TRBV6-6 and TRBJ1-1; the D segment could be TRBD1, given 5 matching bases. The bases read TGTGCCAGCAGTTACTCGATGAACGGGGGGGACACTGAAGCTTTCTTT. It translates as CASSYSMNGGDTEAFF.